A selection of T cell receptor beta chains follows, all from one sample in a study of shared clonotypes between healthy human individuals. Using immunoSEQ multiplex PCR, the repertoire was profiled, and TCRdb retains in-frame clones only, with some absent. The sample includes over 2 million clones, 90% to 95% of them seen just once. Sequencing input: naive CD4+ T cells sorted from blood. All receptors come from a man between 18 and 29 years old in good health. Both conserved end residues are part of each CDR3. D genes are given only for firm matches. Clone size is given for some rows only: seen once, a few or many times, or a class if the clone is expanded.

J	D	V	size	CDR3	DNA
TRBJ2-7	.	TRBV4-3	.	CASSQELGSYEQYF	TGCGCCAGCAGCCAAGAACTTGGTTCCTACGAGCAGTACTTC
TRBJ1-2	TRBD1	TRBV28	.	CASLNRGPSYGYTF	TGTGCCAGCCTCAACAGGGGGCCGAGCTATGGCTACACCTTC
TRBJ1-5	.	TRBV18	.	CASSPPGASAAGKEPQHF	TGTGCCAGCTCACCACCGGGGGCTAGTGCTGCAGGAAAAGAGCCCCAGCATTTT
TRBJ2-7	.	TRBV9	.	CASSIRDGTYEQYF	TGTGCCAGCAGCATCCGGGACGGGACCTACGAGCAGTACTTC
TRBJ2-2	.	TRBV10-3	.	CAINLGGPNTGELFF	TGTGCCATCAATTTGGGCGGACCGAACACCGGGGAGCTGTTTTTT
TRBJ2-1	.	TRBV29-1	.	CSVAFSSYEQFF	TGCAGCGTAGCCTTTAGCAGCTATGAGCAGTTCTTC
TRBJ1-1	TRBD1	TRBV2	.	CASSGQGARAEAFF	TGTGCCAGCAGTGGACAGGGGGCTCGGGCTGAAGCTTTCTTT
TRBJ2-1	.	TRBV5-6	.	CASSPLSADPDYNEQFF	TGTGCCAGCAGCCCTCTGTCAGCGGATCCGGACTACAATGAGCAGTTCTTC
TRBJ1-2	.	TRBV7-2	.	CASSFTLGDYGYTF	TGTGCCAGCAGCTTTACCCTAGGGGACTATGGCTACACCTTC
TRBJ1-2	TRBD1	TRBV6-1	.	CASRRTGGHGYTF	TGTGCCAGCAGGAGAACAGGGGGCCATGGCTACACCTTC
TRBJ2-6	.	TRBV2	.	CASSPSFSGANVLTF	TGTGCCAGCAGTCCCAGCTTCTCTGGGGCCAACGTCCTGACTTTC
TRBJ2-5	.	TRBV28	.	CASSLISAVRAQYF	TGTGCCAGCAGTTTAATTAGTGCCGTGAGGGCCCAGTACTTC
TRBJ2-7	.	TRBV18	.	CASSQDQRTKAYEQYF	TGTGCCAGCTCACAGGATCAGCGGACTAAAGCCTACGAGCAGTACTTC
TRBJ2-7	.	TRBV28	once	CASKGRSYEQYF	TGTGCCAGCAAGGGGCGTTCCTACGAGCAGTACTTC
TRBJ1-4	.	TRBV30	.	CAWRLGLGGEKLFF	TGTGCCTGGAGGCTGGGACTTGGAGGTGAAAAACTGTTTTTT
TRBJ2-7	.	TRBV7-9	.	CASSPFGQTSYEQYF	TGTGCCAGCAGCCCTTTCGGACAGACCTCCTACGAGCAGTACTTC
TRBJ1-5	TRBD1	TRBV18	.	CASSPGQGNQPQHF	TGTGCCAGCTCCCCGGGACAGGGGAATCAGCCCCAGCATTTT
TRBJ2-4	.	TRBV30	.	CAWSRDTNIAKNIQYF	TGTGCCTGGAGTAGGGACACCAATATAGCCAAAAACATTCAGTACTTC
TRBJ1-5	.	TRBV6-1	.	CASSKADGSNQPQHF	TGTGCCAGCAGTAAAGCCGACGGCAGCAATCAGCCCCAGCATTTT
TRBJ1-2	.	TRBV7-6	.	CASSFQEGYGYTF	TGTGCCAGCAGCTTCCAGGAGGGTTATGGCTACACCTTC
TRBJ1-2	TRBD1	TRBV6-1	.	CASRGTGVHGYTF	TGTGCCAGCAGAGGGACAGGGGTGCATGGCTACACCTTC
TRBJ2-5	TRBD2	TRBV28	.	CASSYLAGEWKETQYF	TGTGCCAGCAGTTATCTAGCGGGGGAGTGGAAAGAGACCCAGTACTTC